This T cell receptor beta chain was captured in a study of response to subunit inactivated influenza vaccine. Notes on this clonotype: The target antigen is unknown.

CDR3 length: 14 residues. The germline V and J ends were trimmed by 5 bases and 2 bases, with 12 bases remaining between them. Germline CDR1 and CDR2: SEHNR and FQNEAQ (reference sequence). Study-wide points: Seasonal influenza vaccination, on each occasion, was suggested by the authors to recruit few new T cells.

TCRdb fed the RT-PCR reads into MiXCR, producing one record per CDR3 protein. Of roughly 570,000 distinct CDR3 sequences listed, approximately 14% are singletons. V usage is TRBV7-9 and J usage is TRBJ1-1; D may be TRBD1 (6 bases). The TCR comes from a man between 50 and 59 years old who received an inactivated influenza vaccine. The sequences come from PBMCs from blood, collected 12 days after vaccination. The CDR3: CASSTTGINTEAFF. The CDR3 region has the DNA TGTGCCAGCAGCACAACAGGGATCAACACTGAAGCTTTCTTT.